This is a list of T cell receptor beta chains from one sample in a study of T cell responses to AZD1222 COVID-19 vaccine. Clones were read by immunoSEQ multiplex PCR, and TCRdb kept only the in-frame ones, dropping some. The sample lists some 130,000 clones, 80% to 95% seen once, with around 3% in the top ten. The material was peripheral blood, obtained on day 0 of AZD1222 vaccination. These receptors all come from an adult in good health. The CDR3 runs from the conserved cysteine through the conserved F or W. The order of the fields is CDR3 protein, CDR3 DNA, J gene, clone size, V gene, D gene. D genes are given only for firm matches. Expanded clones get a size class; other rows say once, few or many, or leave the size out.

CDR3aa: CASGLAPLEGELFF
CDR3nt: TGCGCCAGCGGCTTGGCCCCGCTAGAGGGTGAACTGTTTTTT
j_gene: TRBJ1-4
abundance: .
v_gene: TRBV10-2
d_gene: .

CDR3aa: CASPGGAGMTDTQYF
CDR3nt: TGCGCCAGCCCAGGGGGCGCGGGGATGACAGATACGCAGTATTTT
j_gene: TRBJ2-3
abundance: .
v_gene: TRBV10-1
d_gene: TRBD1

CDR3aa: CASNMGGQGYQPQHF
CDR3nt: TGTGCCAGCAACATGGGGGGACAGGGGTACCAGCCCCAGCATTTT
j_gene: TRBJ1-5
abundance: .
v_gene: TRBV5-8
d_gene: TRBD1

CDR3aa: CASSQSAGAANTEAFF
CDR3nt: TGTGCCAGCAGCCAATCGGCGGGGGCAGCGAACACTGAAGCTTTCTTT
j_gene: TRBJ1-1
abundance: .
v_gene: TRBV16
d_gene: .

CDR3aa: CASTSFQETQYF
CDR3nt: TGTGCCAGCACTAGCTTCCAAGAGACCCAGTACTTC
j_gene: TRBJ2-5
abundance: .
v_gene: TRBV6-6
d_gene: .

CDR3aa: CASGGHRNRNTIYF
CDR3nt: TGTGCCAGCGGGGGGCACCGCAATAGAAACACCATATATTTT
j_gene: TRBJ1-3
abundance: .
v_gene: TRBV3-1/TRBV3-2
d_gene: .

CDR3aa: CASSKGQGTRETQYF
CDR3nt: TGTGCCAGCAGCAAAGGACAGGGGACACGAGAGACCCAGTACTTC
j_gene: TRBJ2-5
abundance: .
v_gene: TRBV2
d_gene: TRBD1

CDR3aa: CASSVDLTSGPAFF
CDR3nt: TGTGCCAGCAGCGTAGATTTAACTTCTGGCCCAGCTTTCTTT
j_gene: TRBJ1-1
abundance: .
v_gene: TRBV9
d_gene: .

CDR3aa: CASGSRAGGSYNEQFF
CDR3nt: TGTGCTAGTGGTTCGAGGGCGGGAGGCTCCTACAATGAGCAGTTCTTC
j_gene: TRBJ2-1
abundance: .
v_gene: TRBV12-5
d_gene: TRBD2

CDR3aa: CASSMIAGLAKNIQYF
CDR3nt: TGTGCCAGCAGCATGATAGCGGGGCTAGCCAAAAACATTCAGTACTTC
j_gene: TRBJ2-4
abundance: .
v_gene: TRBV11-1
d_gene: TRBD2

CDR3aa: CASSWDRGDGYTF
CDR3nt: TGTGCCAGCAGCTGGGACAGGGGGGACGGCTACACCTTC
j_gene: TRBJ1-2
abundance: .
v_gene: TRBV11-2
d_gene: TRBD1

CDR3aa: CASSGQGTDYGYTF
CDR3nt: TGTGCCAGCAGTGGCCAGGGGACCGACTATGGCTACACCTTC
j_gene: TRBJ1-2
abundance: .
v_gene: TRBV2
d_gene: .

CDR3aa: CASTSAETQYF
CDR3nt: TGTGCCAGCACCTCCGCCGAGACCCAGTACTTC
j_gene: TRBJ2-5
abundance: .
v_gene: TRBV7-6
d_gene: .

CDR3aa: CASSRDGGGNQPQHF
CDR3nt: TGTGCCAGCAGCCGAGACGGAGGAGGCAATCAGCCCCAGCATTTT
j_gene: TRBJ1-5
abundance: .
v_gene: TRBV9
d_gene: .

CDR3aa: CASRDRGYQPQHF
CDR3nt: TGTGCCAGCCGGGACAGGGGTTATCAGCCCCAGCATTTT
j_gene: TRBJ1-5
abundance: .
v_gene: TRBV28
d_gene: TRBD1

CDR3aa: CASSQLASAFYNSPLHF
CDR3nt: TGCGCCAGCAGCCAACTGGCGAGCGCCTTCTATAATTCACCCCTCCACTTT
j_gene: TRBJ1-6
abundance: .
v_gene: TRBV4-1
d_gene: .

CDR3aa: CASRPPGQGEDEKLFF
CDR3nt: TGTGCCAGCAGACCACCGGGACAGGGGGAGGATGAAAAACTGTTTTTT
j_gene: TRBJ1-4
abundance: .
v_gene: TRBV2
d_gene: TRBD1

CDR3aa: CASSERQGYTF
CDR3nt: TGTGCCAGCAGTGAAAGGCAAGGCTACACCTTC
j_gene: TRBJ1-2
abundance: .
v_gene: TRBV2
d_gene: .

CDR3aa: CASREEHRELFF
CDR3nt: TGTGCCAGCAGGGAAGAACACCGGGAGCTGTTTTTT
j_gene: TRBJ2-2
abundance: .
v_gene: TRBV7-3
d_gene: .

CDR3aa: CASSLLPGERNEQFF
CDR3nt: TGCGCCAGCAGCTTACTCCCCGGGGAAAGGAATGAGCAGTTCTTC
j_gene: TRBJ2-1
abundance: .
v_gene: TRBV5-1
d_gene: .

CDR3aa: CASKSSLTYEQYF
CDR3nt: TGTGCCAGCAAGTCTAGCCTTACCTACGAGCAGTACTTC
j_gene: TRBJ2-7
abundance: .
v_gene: TRBV2
d_gene: .

CDR3aa: CASSRSRPGLALDTQYF
CDR3nt: TGTGCCAGCAGCCGAAGCCGGCCGGGACTAGCATTGGATACGCAGTATTTT
j_gene: TRBJ2-3
abundance: .
v_gene: TRBV7-3
d_gene: TRBD2

CDR3aa: CASSPGLRGGRETQYF
CDR3nt: TGTGCCAGCAGCCCCGGCCTCCGAGGGGGTCGGGAGACCCAGTACTTC
j_gene: TRBJ2-5
abundance: .
v_gene: TRBV4-2
d_gene: .

CDR3aa: CASSPNRGTGELFF
CDR3nt: TGTGCCAGCAGCCCAAATCGGGGCACCGGGGAGCTGTTTTTT
j_gene: TRBJ2-2
abundance: .
v_gene: TRBV7-9
d_gene: .

CDR3aa: CASSLQGGGNQPQHF
CDR3nt: TGTGCCAGCAGCTTACAGGGGGGGGGCAATCAGCCCCAGCATTTT
j_gene: TRBJ1-5
abundance: .
v_gene: TRBV5-6
d_gene: TRBD1

CDR3aa: CASSPFRGPQPQHF
CDR3nt: TGCGCCAGCAGCCCCTTCAGGGGGCCTCAGCCCCAGCATTTT
j_gene: TRBJ1-5
abundance: .
v_gene: TRBV4-1
d_gene: TRBD1

CDR3aa: CASSPLVSGSRNEQFF
CDR3nt: TGTGCCAGCAGCCCCCTAGTCAGCGGGAGTAGGAATGAGCAGTTCTTC
j_gene: TRBJ2-1
abundance: .
v_gene: TRBV7-6
d_gene: TRBD2

CDR3aa: CASSIRRLAGEPYEQYF
CDR3nt: TGTGCCAGTAGTATAAGGCGGCTAGCGGGGGAGCCCTACGAGCAGTACTTC
j_gene: TRBJ2-7
abundance: .
v_gene: TRBV19
d_gene: TRBD2

CDR3aa: CASSQRASGQASTDTQYF
CDR3nt: TGTGCCAGCAGCCAAAGGGCTAGCGGACAGGCTAGCACAGATACGCAGTATTTT
j_gene: TRBJ2-3
abundance: .
v_gene: TRBV14
d_gene: .

CDR3aa: CATSDFREPGVAQYF
CDR3nt: TGTGCCACCAGTGATTTCCGGGAGCCGGGAGTCGCGCAGTATTTT
j_gene: TRBJ2-3
abundance: .
v_gene: TRBV24-1
d_gene: .

CDR3aa: CASSPRTATNYGYTF
CDR3nt: TGTGCCAGCAGCCCTCGGACAGCAACTAACTATGGCTACACCTTC
j_gene: TRBJ1-2
abundance: .
v_gene: TRBV9
d_gene: .

CDR3aa: CASSLRAGGDHNYGYTF
CDR3nt: TGTGCCAGCAGTTTACGGGCAGGGGGAGATCATAACTATGGCTACACCTTC
j_gene: TRBJ1-2
abundance: .
v_gene: TRBV27
d_gene: TRBD1

CDR3aa: CASSFPRTGVEEQYF
CDR3nt: TGTGCCAGCAGCTTTCCCCGGACAGGGGTGGAAGAGCAGTACTTC
j_gene: TRBJ2-7
abundance: .
v_gene: TRBV5-4
d_gene: TRBD1

CDR3aa: CAWSLTGTYEQYF
CDR3nt: TGTGCCTGGAGTTTGACAGGGACGTACGAGCAGTACTTC
j_gene: TRBJ2-7
abundance: .
v_gene: TRBV30
d_gene: TRBD1

CDR3aa: CASSFLGLAGNIDTQYF
CDR3nt: TGTGCCAGCAGCTTTCTTGGACTAGCGGGGAACATAGATACGCAGTATTTT
j_gene: TRBJ2-3
abundance: .
v_gene: TRBV7-2
d_gene: TRBD2

CDR3aa: CASSSDRVITIYF
CDR3nt: TGTGCCAGCAGTTCGGACAGGGTAATCACCATATATTTT
j_gene: TRBJ1-3
abundance: .
v_gene: TRBV12-3/TRBV12-4
d_gene: TRBD1

CDR3aa: CASTDGAAYGYTF
CDR3nt: TGTGCCAGCACGGATGGGGCGGCCTATGGCTACACCTTC
j_gene: TRBJ1-2
abundance: .
v_gene: TRBV28
d_gene: .

CDR3aa: CASSSLTTDRQYF
CDR3nt: TGCGCCAGCAGCTCCCTAACTACTGATCGACAGTATTTT
j_gene: TRBJ2-3
abundance: .
v_gene: TRBV5-1
d_gene: .

CDR3aa: CASSPPQYRGGYTF
CDR3nt: TGTGCCAGCAGTCCCCCCCAGTACCGCGGGGGCTACACCTTC
j_gene: TRBJ1-2
abundance: .
v_gene: TRBV11-2
d_gene: .

CDR3aa: CASSETSAPYNEQFF
CDR3nt: TGTGCCAGCAGTGAGACGAGCGCACCGTACAATGAGCAGTTCTTC
j_gene: TRBJ2-1
abundance: .
v_gene: TRBV2
d_gene: .

CDR3aa: CASSLALRDTGELFF
CDR3nt: TGTGCCAGCAGCTTGGCACTGCGGGACACCGGGGAGCTGTTTTTT
j_gene: TRBJ2-2
abundance: .
v_gene: TRBV5-8
d_gene: .

CDR3aa: CSVERGEGYTF
CDR3nt: TGCAGCGTTGAAAGAGGGGAAGGCTACACCTTC
j_gene: TRBJ1-2
abundance: .
v_gene: TRBV29-1
d_gene: .

CDR3aa: CATSDLAGVRNEQFF
CDR3nt: TGTGCCACCAGTGATTTAGCGGGAGTAAGGAATGAGCAGTTCTTC
j_gene: TRBJ2-1
abundance: .
v_gene: TRBV24-1
d_gene: TRBD2

CDR3aa: CASRALGDTIYF
CDR3nt: TGTGCCAGCCGAGCTCTAGGGGACACCATATATTTT
j_gene: TRBJ1-3
abundance: few
v_gene: TRBV7-8
d_gene: .

CDR3aa: CASMAGWGNTIYF
CDR3nt: TGTGCCAGCATGGCAGGCTGGGGAAACACCATATATTTT
j_gene: TRBJ1-3
abundance: .
v_gene: TRBV2
d_gene: .

CDR3aa: CASSFEGPNNSPLHF
CDR3nt: TGTGCCAGCAGTTTTGAGGGGCCCAACAATTCACCCCTCCACTTT
j_gene: TRBJ1-6
abundance: .
v_gene: TRBV27
d_gene: .

CDR3aa: CASSWRRGAGETQYF
CDR3nt: TGTGCCAGCAGCTGGAGAAGGGGGGCCGGCGAGACCCAGTACTTC
j_gene: TRBJ2-5
abundance: .
v_gene: TRBV5-5
d_gene: .

CDR3aa: CASRIQGTGYTF
CDR3nt: TGTGCCAGCAGGATACAGGGTACCGGCTACACCTTC
j_gene: TRBJ1-2
abundance: .
v_gene: TRBV28
d_gene: .